This T cell receptor beta chain was documented in a study of human T cells and chemical hapten exposure. Overall study: Sensitization applied 2% DPC to 2 cm by 2 cm of upper inner arm skin. Patients, a majority of them female, were diagnosed with alopecia areata, totalis or universalis.

This CDR3 has 16 residues. Looked up from germline, CDR1 is SEHNR and CDR2 is FQNEAQ (reference sequence). V trimming: 3 bases; J trimming: 1 base; junction bases outside the gene matches: 7. During construction of the library, unique molecular identifiers were attached to individual cDNA molecules for quantitative, reproducible TCR counting. Original data processing: There were a median of approximately 88,000 TCRs per sample, with a range from about 23,224 to 690,600. TCRdb called the RACE reads again in MiXCR, with one record for every CDR3 protein. The V and J calls here are based on TCRdb, not the publication. The table lists some 110,000 distinct CDR3 sequences, roughly 12% of them singletons, with around 2.4% in the top ten. The sample's time point: patch test 3, about 24 weeks after DPC sensitization. Treatment denoted: therapeutic diphenylcyclopropenone sensitization with weekly scalp DPC.

This clonotype appeared a few times. This specimen was whole blood, taken in connection with sensitization to the hapten diphenylcyclopropenone (DPC). The chain is built from TRBV7-9 and TRBJ1-1; TRBD1 matches 8 bases. This TCR came from a woman aged 45-60 years with alopecia areata. Some clones in this sample may be carry-over from other donors' samples. The CDR3 loop reads CASSFPRTGTNTEAFF. DNA of the CDR3: TGTGCCAGCAGCTTTCCCCGGACAGGGACGAACACTGAAGCTTTCTTT.